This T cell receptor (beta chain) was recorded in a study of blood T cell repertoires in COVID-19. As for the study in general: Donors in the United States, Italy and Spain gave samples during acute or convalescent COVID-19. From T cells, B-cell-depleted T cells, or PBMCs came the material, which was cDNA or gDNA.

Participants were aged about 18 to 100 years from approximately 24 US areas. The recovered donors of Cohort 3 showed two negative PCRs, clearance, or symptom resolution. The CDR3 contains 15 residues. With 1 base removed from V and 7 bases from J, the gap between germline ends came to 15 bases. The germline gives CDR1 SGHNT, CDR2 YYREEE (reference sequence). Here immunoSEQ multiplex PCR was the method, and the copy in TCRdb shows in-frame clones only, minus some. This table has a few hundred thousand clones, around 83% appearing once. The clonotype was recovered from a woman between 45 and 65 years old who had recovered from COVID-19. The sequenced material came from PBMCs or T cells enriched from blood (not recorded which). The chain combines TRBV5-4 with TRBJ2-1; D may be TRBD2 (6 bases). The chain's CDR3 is CASSLYSGTWNEQFF. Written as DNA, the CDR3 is TGTGCCAGCAGCTTGTATTCGGGGACTTGGAATGAGCAGTTCTTC.